These 7 T cell receptor beta chains originate from one sample sequenced in a study of CD8 T cells in Susac syndrome. An input of about 0.45 to 1 ug of RNA was subjected to reverse transcription using random hexamers. TCRdb itself ran the immunoSEQ multiplex PCR reads through MiXCR, one entry per CDR3 protein. Among some 77,000 distinct CDR3 sequences listed, roughly 93% were seen once. Sequencing was carried out using CD4+ T cells from PBMCs. The receptors originated from a human donor with Susac syndrome.

In its sample, this clonotype was seen a few times. V and J are TRBV7-8 and TRBJ2-3; D perhaps matches TRBD2 (6 bases). In germline, CDR1 is SGHVS, CDR2 FQNEAQ. The CDR3 loop spans 12 amino acids. V was clipped by 8 bases and J by 3 bases, with 9 bases between them. CDR3 amino acids: CASGRGTDTQYF. The CDR3 DNA is TGTGCCAGCGGGCGGGGTACAGATACGCAGTATTTT.

CDR3 nucleotides: TGCGCCAGCAGACAATCTACAGGGGCAGAGGGCTATGGCTACACCTTC. It codes for CASRQSTGAEGYGYTF. This chain links TRBV4-3 with TRBJ1-2; the match to TRBD1 covers 7 bases. The trim removed 6 bases at V and 4 bases at J, leaving 14 bases unmatched. The CDR3 length is 16 residues. CDR1 LGHNA and CDR2 YSLEER come from the germline V gene.

The rearrangement joins TRBV3-1 to TRBJ2-7; 7 bases are a match to TRBD2. The V gene's germline CDR1 is LGHDT and CDR2 YNNKEL (reference sequence). V shed 4 bases and J 6 bases; nucleotides not matched to a gene: 9. The CDR3 runs to 14 residues. CDR3: CASSPFGGRIEQYF. CDR3 in DNA: TGTGCCAGCAGCCCCTTCGGGGGGAGGATCGAGCAGTACTTC.

The chain is built from TRBV24-1 and TRBJ2-4; TRBD2 aligns across 11 bases. Losses at the gene ends were 5 bases for V and 1 base for J; bases not matched to a gene: 0. Germline-derived CDR1 and CDR2 are KGHDR and SFDVKD. The length of the CDR3 is 15 residues. CDR3 in amino acids: CATSGTSGAKNIQYF. For the CDR3, the DNA is TGTGCCACCAGTGGGACTAGCGGGGCCAAAAACATTCAGTACTTC.

The chain recombines TRBV5-6 with TRBJ2-7; TRBD2 might be the D (6 bases). This CDR3 spans 14 amino acids. Germline CDR1 is SGHDT and CDR2 is YYEEEE. The V gene lost 0 bases and the J gene lost 5 bases, with 12 bases spanning the gap. The CDR3 DNA sequence: TGTGCCAGCAGCTTGGTTAGCGGCTCGGACGAGCAGTACTTC. Translation: CASSLVSGSDEQYF.

V usage is TRBV28 and J usage is TRBJ2-3; 8 bases fit TRBD2. Germline-derived CDR1 and CDR2 are MDHEN and SYDVKM. The CDR3 length is 15 residues. Unmatched junction bases numbered 5, after V lost 6 bases and J lost 0 bases. CDR3 coding DNA: TGTGCCAGCAGCGGGGGGGGCCTCAGCACAGATACGCAGTATTTT. This translates into CASSGGGLSTDTQYF.

The J gene is TRBJ1-4, the V gene TRBV20-1, with 7 bases aligning to TRBD1. The CDR3 sequence is 16 residues long. With V trimmed by 2 bases and J by 0 bases, 6 bases remained unmatched. In germline, CDR1 is DFQATT, CDR2 SNEGSKA (reference sequence). CDR3 residues: CSARRTGSATNEKLFF. The CDR3 DNA sequence: TGCAGTGCTAGACGGACAGGTTCCGCAACTAATGAAAAACTGTTTTTT.